This T cell receptor (beta chain) was sequenced in a study of cytomegalovirus exposure and HLA in healthy donors. Produced via immunoSEQ multiplex PCR; TCRdb's table is partial and in-frame only. The table has more than 120,000 clones, roughly 90% seen once; the top ten hold roughly 4.5%. Study-level findings and limits: The classifier reportedly diagnosed cytomegalovirus status with high specificity and sensitivity.

Of note for this clone: Its antigen is unidentified.

The sequencing input was PBMCs. This TCR was recovered from a man aged 18 to 29 in good health and CMV-seropositive.

The CDR3 region is CASRRPGETQYF. In nucleotides, the CDR3 is TGTGCCAGTAGGCGCCCCGGGGAGACCCAGTACTTC. V and J are TRBV19 and TRBJ2-5; D call uncertain. The CDR3 contains 12 residues. The germline gives CDR1 LNHDA, CDR2 SQIVND (reference sequence). Trimming removed 6 bases at V and 5 bases at J, with 10 bases between.